Included here is one TCR beta chain sequence, with context. The antigen remains unidentified. Naive, central memory, regulatory and stem cell-like memory cells within the CD4+ compartment were sorted using CD45RO/CCR7/CD25/CD127/CD95/CD27. The germline V gene has CDR1 SQVTM and CDR2 ANQGSEA. With 7 bases removed from V and 4 bases from J, the gap between germline ends came to 16 bases. The CDR3 runs 13 residues. This entry belongs to a study of beta chain features in type 1 diabetes. Broader study findings: These data did not resolve whether HLA type affects TCRB rearrangement. The VDJ junctions of type 1 diabetes patients carried fewer insertions and more deletions. Moderate yet significant TCRB CDR3 shortening was seen in Type 1 diabetes patients in all four CD4+ subsets.

Expressed TCRB transcripts were sequenced, since all the RNA that had been isolated was reverse transcribed. Libraries were prepared by immunoSEQ multiplex PCR; TCRdb keeps only in-frame clonotypes and omits some of them. The data contain 680,000 or so clones, roughly a sixth of them seen just once; the ten biggest clones take up 0.09% to 0.095%. The clonotype was recovered from a man between 18 and 35 years old in good health. The sample comprised naive CD4+ T cells from blood. The chain recombines TRBV29-1 with TRBJ1-2, with D perhaps matching TRBD1 (5 bases). The CDR3: CSAVPGRGYGYTF. CDR3 DNA: TGCAGCGCCGTCCCGGGACGAGGCTATGGCTACACCTTC.